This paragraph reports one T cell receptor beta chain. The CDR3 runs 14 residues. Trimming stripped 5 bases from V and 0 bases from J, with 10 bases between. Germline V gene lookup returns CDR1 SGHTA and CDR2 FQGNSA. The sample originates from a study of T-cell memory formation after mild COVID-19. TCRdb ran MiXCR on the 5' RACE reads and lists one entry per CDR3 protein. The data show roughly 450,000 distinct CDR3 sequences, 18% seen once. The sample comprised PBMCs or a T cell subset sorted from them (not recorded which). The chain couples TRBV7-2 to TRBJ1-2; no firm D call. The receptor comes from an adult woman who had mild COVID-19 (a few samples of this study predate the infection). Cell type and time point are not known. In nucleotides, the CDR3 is TGTGCCAGCAGCGCCCTACTTCCTAACTATGGCTACACCTTC. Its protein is CASSALLPNYGYTF.